This section outlines one T cell receptor beta chain sequence together with its context. As yet, its antigen is unknown. The germline gives CDR1 SGHRS, CDR2 YFSETQ. CDR3 length: 15 amino acids. Germline trimming cut 4 bases from V and 5 bases from J; bases unmatched to any gene: 6. Some clones are missing from TCRdb's copy, which holds only in-frame ones; the method was immunoSEQ multiplex PCR. The data hold some 14,000 clones, with 92% observed a single time. Time point here: week 3, after first cycle of checkpoint inhibitor. No patient had earlier systemic cancer treatment, concurrent immunosuppressants, or another active cancer. These data are taken from a study of blood T cell dynamics during melanoma immunotherapy. Overall study: Standard first-line treatment here was pembrolizumab or nivolumab plus ipilimumab in metastatic melanoma.

Overall study results and limits: It remained unknown if the driving T cell clones were melanoma-specific. Disease-control patients' PBMC repertoires became either more clonal or more diverse at W3.

The sequences come from blood, collected from a patient treated with checkpoint blockade. The chain has TRBV5-1 and TRBJ2-2, with TRBD1 identical over 9 bases. The receptor was isolated from a human donor with melanoma. The CDR3 is CASSPGQGRTGELFF. Here the CDR3 DNA reads TGCGCCAGCAGCCCGGGACAGGGTCGAACCGGGGAGCTGTTTTTT.